The clone carrying this T cell receptor (beta chain) has only a few counts. No antigen is known for it. V lost 6 bases, J lost 7 bases, and 9 bases lay in between. CDR1 is DFQATT, CDR2 SNEGSKA, per germline (reference sequence). The CDR3 length is 11 residues. The record originates from a study of CD8+ T cells in alopecia areata. Study-level background: The drug, oral tofacitinib, was given to treated patients at 5 to 10 mg twice daily. Tofacitinib treatment spanned 6 to 18 months, with 6 months off drug afterward.

cDNA reverse transcribed from extracted RNA served as the sequencing template. Assay: immunoSEQ multiplex PCR; the TCRdb copy retains only in-frame clones and omits some. The sample has 200,000 to 250,000 clones; 55% to 70% are singletons. The treatment denotes: oral pan-JAK inhibitor, 5-10 mg twice daily. General study points: Alopecia totalis/universalis scalp especially showed more expanded CD8+ clones than normal scalp. Having just one nonresponder leaves the connection between baseline CD8+ expansion and response unresolved.

The chain has TRBV20-1 and TRBJ2-2; D is ambiguous. The TCR sequence derives from a human donor with alopecia areata. Sequencing used CD4+ T cells sorted from blood, obtained at week 4, from a patient treated with tofacitinib. The CDR3 reads CSADGYGELFF. The CDR3 bases are TGCAGTGCGGATGGGTACGGGGAGCTGTTTTTT.